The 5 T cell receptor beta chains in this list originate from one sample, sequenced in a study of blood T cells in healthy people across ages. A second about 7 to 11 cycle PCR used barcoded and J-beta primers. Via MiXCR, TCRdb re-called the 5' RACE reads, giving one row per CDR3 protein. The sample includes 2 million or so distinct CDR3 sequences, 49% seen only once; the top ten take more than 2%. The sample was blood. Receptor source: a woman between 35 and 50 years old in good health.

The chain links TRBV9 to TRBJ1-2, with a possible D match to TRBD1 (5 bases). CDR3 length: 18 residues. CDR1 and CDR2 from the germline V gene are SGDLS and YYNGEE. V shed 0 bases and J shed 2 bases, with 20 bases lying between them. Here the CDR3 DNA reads TGTGCCAGCAGCGTAGAGGCAGGAACTAGGGGCCTAAACTATGGCTACACCTTC. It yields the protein CASSVEAGTRGLNYGYTF. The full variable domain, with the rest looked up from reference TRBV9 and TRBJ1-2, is DSGVTQTPKHLITATGQRVTLRCSPRSGDLSVYWYQQSLDQGLQFLIQYYNGEERAKGNILERFSAQQFPDLHSELNLSSLELGDSALYFCASSVEAGTRGLNYGYTFGSGTRLTVV.

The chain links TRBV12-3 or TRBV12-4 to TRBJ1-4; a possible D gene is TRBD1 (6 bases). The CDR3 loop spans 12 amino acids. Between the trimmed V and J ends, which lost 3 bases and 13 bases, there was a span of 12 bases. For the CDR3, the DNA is TGTGCCAGCAGTTTGGGGGCCTCCGGACTGTTTTTT. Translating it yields CASSLGASGLFF.

The CDR3 bases are TGTGCCAGCAGACCACTAGCGGGGGGATACGAGCAGTACTTC. It yields the protein CASRPLAGGYEQYF. The V and J genes are TRBV27 and TRBJ2-5; 12 nucleotides line up with TRBD2. The J call may be faulty, since TRBJ2-7 better matches the DNA end. This CDR3 has 14 amino acids. Germline lookup yields CDR1 MNHEY and CDR2 SMNVEV (reference sequence).

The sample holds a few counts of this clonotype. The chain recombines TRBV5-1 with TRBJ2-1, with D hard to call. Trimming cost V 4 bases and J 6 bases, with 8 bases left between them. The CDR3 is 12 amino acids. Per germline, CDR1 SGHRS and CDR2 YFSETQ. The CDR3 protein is CASSPASNEQFF. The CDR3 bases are TGCGCCAGCAGCCCAGCGAGCAATGAGCAGTTCTTC.

In nucleotides, the CDR3 is TGCGCCAGCAGCCGGCCGGTCCGGGGGCCTAACTATGGCTACACCTTC. This codes for CASSRPVRGPNYGYTF. The J gene is TRBJ1-2, the V gene TRBV4-1; D may be TRBD1 (6 bases). V gave up 4 bases and J gave up 0 bases, with 15 bases separating them. The CDR3 has 16 residues. CDR1 MGHRA and CDR2 YSYEKL come from the germline V gene.